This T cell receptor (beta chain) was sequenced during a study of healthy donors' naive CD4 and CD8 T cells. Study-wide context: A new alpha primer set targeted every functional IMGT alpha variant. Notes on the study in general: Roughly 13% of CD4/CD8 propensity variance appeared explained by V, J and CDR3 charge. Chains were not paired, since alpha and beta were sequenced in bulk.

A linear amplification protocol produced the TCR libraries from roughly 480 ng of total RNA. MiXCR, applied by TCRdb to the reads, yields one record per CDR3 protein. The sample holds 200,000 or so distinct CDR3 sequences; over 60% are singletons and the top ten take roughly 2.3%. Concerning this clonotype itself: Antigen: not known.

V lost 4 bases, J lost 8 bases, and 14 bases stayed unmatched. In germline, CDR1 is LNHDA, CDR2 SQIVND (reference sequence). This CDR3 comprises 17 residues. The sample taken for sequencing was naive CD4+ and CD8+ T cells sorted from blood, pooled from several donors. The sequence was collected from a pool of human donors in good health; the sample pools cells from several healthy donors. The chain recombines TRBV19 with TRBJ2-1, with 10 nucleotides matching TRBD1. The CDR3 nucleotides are TGTGCCAGTAGTAAAACCGGGACAGGGGAAACTCTGGATGAGCAGTTCTTC. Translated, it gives CASSKTGTGETLDEQFF.